This entry is about one T cell receptor beta chain. Its antigen is not identified. About 100,000 TCR templates underwent assay in each sample. Clones were read by immunoSEQ multiplex PCR, and TCRdb kept only the in-frame ones, dropping some. The repertoire holds some 90,000 clones, around 90% seen once, with around 16% in the top ten. This sample was taken from a study of siplizumab effects on memory and regulatory T cells. Study findings and constraints: Confirmation that proliferating Tregs from siplizumab cultures had suppressive function was not obtained. Many proliferating CD4+ or CD8+ clones remained unclassified. Roughly 75-95% of them could not be assigned either a naive or a memory phenotype. Naive T cells seemed more diverse than memory cells; they also seemed major alloresponse contributors.

V lost 7 bases to trimming and J lost 5 bases, with 14 bases between them. Germline V CDR1 and CDR2: SEHNR, FQNEAQ (reference sequence). CDR3 size: 13 residues. The TCR originated in a human donor in good health. The V and J genes are TRBV7-9 and TRBJ2-5; D perhaps matches TRBD1 (6 bases). The sample consisted of CD4+ T cells sorted from blood. The CDR3 nucleotides are TGTGCCAGCACCCGACAGGTTGGGGAGACCCAGTACTTC. Amino acids: CASTRQVGETQYF.